Presented here are 14 T cell receptor beta chains from one specimen sequenced in a study of blood T cell repertoires in COVID-19. Clones were read by immunoSEQ multiplex PCR, and TCRdb kept only the in-frame ones, dropping some. The sample includes about 79,000 clones, 80% to 90% of them seen just once. Sequencing was carried out using peripheral blood. The receptors originated from a man aged 45-65 years with active COVID-19.

The rearrangement joins TRBV4-2 to TRBJ2-2, with 9 nucleotides matching TRBD2. Unmatched junction bases numbered 6, after V lost 1 base and J lost 3 bases. Looked up from germline, CDR1 is LGHNA and CDR2 is YNFKEQ. The CDR3 consists of 17 residues. The CDR3 bases are TGTGCCAGCAGCCAAGCGGGAGCGGGAGGATACACCGGGGAGCTGTTTTTT. Its protein is CASSQAGAGGYTGELFF.

The J gene is TRBJ2-1, the V gene TRBV11-2; D is ambiguous. Looked up from germline, CDR1 is SGHAT and CDR2 is FQNNGV. CDR3 size: 14 residues. V was shortened by 4 bases and J by 6 bases, with 13 bases between the two germline ends. This chain's CDR3 is CASSSVTRINEQFF. The CDR3 DNA is TGTGCCAGCAGCTCCGTGACTCGGATCAATGAGCAGTTCTTC.

V is TRBV6-1 and J is TRBJ1-5; the D gene is possibly TRBD1 (5 bases). Germline V gene data show CDR1 as MNHNS and CDR2 as SASEGT. This CDR3 is built from 15 residues. Trimming pared 3 bases from V and 0 bases from J, leaving 9 bases between. The CDR3 sequence: CASSEMTASNQPQHF. The CDR3 nucleotides are TGTGCCAGCAGTGAGATGACAGCTAGCAATCAGCCCCAGCATTTT.

The count of this clone is one. The rearrangement joins TRBV11-3 to TRBJ2-2; D is uncertain. This CDR3 has 13 residues. Germline CDR1 and CDR2: SGHNT and YENEEA. The germline V and J ends were trimmed by 2 bases and 8 bases, with 9 bases remaining between them. In DNA, the CDR3 is TGTGCCAGCAGCTTACAGGTTACTGGGGAGCTGTTTTTT. This translates into CASSLQVTGELFF.

The rearrangement joins TRBV28 to TRBJ1-2; 9 bases agree with TRBD1. The V gene's germline CDR1 is MDHEN and CDR2 SYDVKM. This CDR3 region has 21 residues. With V trimmed by 1 base and J by 2 bases, 20 bases remained unmatched. As DNA, the CDR3 is TGTGCCAGCAGTTTATTATTTTTGGGTTATCGGACAGGGGACGTAAACTATGGCTACACCTTC. As protein: CASSLLFLGYRTGDVNYGYTF.

CDR3 nucleotides: TGCGCCAGCAGCCGACAGGGAGGCACTAACAATGAGCAGTTCTTC. The encoded protein is CASSRQGGTNNEQFF. The chain joins TRBV5-1 to TRBJ2-1, with D possibly TRBD1 on 7 matching bases. Looked up from germline, CDR1 is SGHRS and CDR2 is YFSETQ. The CDR3 consists of 15 residues. The V end lost 4 bases, the J end lost 5 bases, and 16 bases lay between the germline ends.

The V and J genes are TRBV2 and TRBJ1-1, with 7 nucleotides matching TRBD1. J was trimmed by 5 bases and V by 7 bases; bases with no gene match: 10. CDR1 and CDR2 from the germline V gene are SNHLY and FYNNEI. The CDR3 totals 14 residues. The CDR3 protein is CASMRTGLGTEAFF. In DNA form, the CDR3 reads TGTGCCAGCATGAGGACAGGCCTGGGGACTGAAGCTTTCTTT.

The table lists this clone with a few counts. The chain combines TRBV19 with TRBJ2-7; D call uncertain. V was shortened by 3 bases and J by 4 bases, with 10 bases between the two germline ends. The germline V gene has CDR1 LNHDA and CDR2 SQIVND (reference sequence). This CDR3 is 13 amino acids long. The CDR3 DNA follows: TGTGCCAGTAGTATCCAAACGGGTTACGAGCAGTACTTC. Translated, it gives CASSIQTGYEQYF.

This clone was counted a single time. V and J are TRBV5-1 and TRBJ2-5; 7 positions agree with TRBD2. CDR3 length: 13 residues. Germline V gene sequence: CDR1 SGHRS, CDR2 YFSETQ. Trimming took 4 bases from V and 2 from J; bases not matched to a gene: 2. Here the CDR3 reads CASSQAGQETQYF. In DNA form, the CDR3 reads TGCGCCAGCAGCCAAGCGGGGCAAGAGACCCAGTACTTC.

J is TRBJ2-1 and V is TRBV7-3, with 9 bases aligning to TRBD1. V was clipped by 5 bases and J by 8 bases; unmatched bases: 10. The CDR3 is made up of 15 amino acids. The germline CDR1 and CDR2 sequences are SGHTA and FQGTGA. Here the CDR3 reads CASSPGTGTGHEQFF. CDR3 nucleotide sequence: TGTGCCAGCAGCCCGGGAACCGGGACAGGGCATGAGCAGTTCTTC.

CDR3 sequence: CASSSVRTSGRAGNEQFF. The CDR3 bases are TGTGCCAGCAGCTCCGTTAGAACTAGCGGGAGGGCCGGAAATGAGCAGTTCTTC. The chain couples TRBV5-6 to TRBJ2-1; the match to TRBD2 covers 13 bases. J gave up 7 bases and V 3 bases, and 13 bases lay outside the gene matches. The CDR3 has 18 amino acids. The V gene's germline CDR1 is SGHDT and CDR2 YYEEEE. Drawing the rest from reference TRBV5-6 and TRBJ2-1, the complete variable domain is DAGVTQSPTHLIKTRGQQVTLRCSPKSGHDTVSWYQQALGQGPQFIFQYYEEEERQRGNFPDRFSGHQFPNYSSELNVNALLLGDSALYLCASSSVRTSGRAGNEQFFGPGTRLTVL.

The chain uses TRBV6-5 and TRBJ2-7, with 15 nucleotides matching TRBD2. The CDR3 is 15 amino acids. Germline CDR1 and CDR2: MNHEY and SVGAGI. The ends lost 6 bases at V and 7 bases at J; junction bases unmatched: 7. The CDR3 is CASSGTSGRLGEQYF. Here the CDR3 DNA reads TGTGCCAGCAGCGGGACTAGCGGGAGGCTGGGTGAGCAGTACTTC.

This rearrangement joins TRBV2 to TRBJ2-1; D ambiguous. Per germline, CDR1 SNHLY and CDR2 FYNNEI. V was shortened by 3 bases and J by 0 bases, with 9 bases between the two germline ends. The length of the CDR3 is 15 residues. CDR3 bases: TGTGCCAGCAGTGATGGCCTTAACTCCTACAATGAGCAGTTCTTC. Protein: CASSDGLNSYNEQFF.

This clone came up once. V and J are TRBV5-6 and TRBJ1-2; 9 bases match TRBD1. Trimming cost V 4 bases and J 3 bases; bases outside gene matches: 7. The CDR3 extends over 15 amino acids. Germline V gene lookup returns CDR1 SGHDT and CDR2 YYEEEE. The CDR3 bases are TGTGCCAGCAGCCGGAGTGGACAGGGGTACTATGGCTACACCTTC. It codes for CASSRSGQGYYGYTF.